A single sample gave rise to the 31 T cell receptor beta chains below, sequenced in a study of graft-versus-host responses after intestinal transplantation listed by TCRdb under 2021. The library was made by the immunoSEQ multiplex PCR assay. In its TCRdb copy, this immuneACCESS table keeps in-frame sequences only and misses some clones. Where compared with another copy, unresolved V genes explain less than half of these, and the others have no known cause. This sample holds 140,000 or so clones; 85% to 95% were observed only once. The ten largest make up about 0.19% of the sample. No cognate antigen is known for these TCRs. The label giving this sample's time point can be read as: cells obtained before transplantation from donor or recipient. This material consisted of unstimulated CD4+ T cells sorted from spleen or lymph node cells, taken before intestinal transplant. Receptors were obtained from a human donor who received an intestinal transplant.

The chain couples TRBV2 to TRBJ2-2; D might be TRBD2 (5 bases). The V gene's germline CDR1 is SNHLY and CDR2 FYNNEI. Deletions cut 5 bases from V and 0 bases from J, with 10 bases between. This CDR3 contains 15 residues. The CDR3 sequence is CASSNTRANTGELFF. The CDR3 DNA sequence: TGTGCCAGCAGTAATACTAGAGCGAACACCGGGGAGCTGTTTTTT.

This clone has just one count. This rearrangement joins TRBV6-6 to TRBJ1-1; D is uncertain. Germline CDR1 reads MNHNY; CDR2 reads SVGAGI (reference sequence). V was pared by 6 bases and J by 7 bases, with 15 bases between. The CDR3 length is 13 residues. The CDR3 coding sequence is TGTGCCAGCAGAGGTTTCTTAAGAGGTGAAGCTTTCTTT. The encoded protein is CASRGFLRGEAFF.

The chain couples TRBV5-1 to TRBJ2-6; possibly TRBD1 or TRBD2 for D (5 bases each). V lost 8 bases and J 0 bases, leaving 27 bases between the germline ends. CDR1 SGHRS and CDR2 YFSETQ come from the germline V gene. The CDR3 spans 20 residues. The CDR3 DNA reads as TGCGCCAGTCGACCCCGGGACGTCGATCTTCCTCTCTCTGGGGCCAACGTCCTGACTTTC. The encoded protein is CASRPRDVDLPLSGANVLTF.

The chain is built from TRBV5-6 and TRBJ1-4; D not certain. The germline V gene encodes CDR1 SGHDT and CDR2 YYEEEE. The CDR3 is 14 residues long. With 4 bases removed from V and 7 bases from J, the gap between germline ends came to 14 bases. As DNA, the CDR3 is TGTGCCAGCAGCCTGCCAGACCGTACTGAAAAACTGTTTTTT. It is translated as CASSLPDRTEKLFF. The variable domain in full, completed from reference TRBV5-6 and TRBJ1-4, reads DAGVTQSPTHLIKTRGQQVTLRCSPKSGHDTVSWYQQALGQGPQFIFQYYEEEERQRGNFPDRFSGHQFPNYSSELNVNALLLGDSALYLCASSLPDRTEKLFFGSGTQLSVL.

V usage is TRBV6-1 and J usage is TRBJ2-7; 7 nucleotides line up with TRBD2. Germline V gene lookup returns CDR1 MNHNS and CDR2 SASEGT. This CDR3 contains 15 residues. Trimming cost V 4 bases and J 4 bases; bases outside gene matches: 10. The CDR3 is CASSGVAGVYYEQYF. CDR3 in DNA: TGTGCCAGCAGTGGTGTGGCGGGAGTGTATTACGAGCAGTACTTC.

V gene TRBV9 combines with J gene TRBJ2-3; no firm D call. CDR3 length: 13 amino acids. V gave up 0 bases and J gave up 6 bases, with 8 bases separating them. Germline CDR1 is SGDLS and CDR2 is YYNGEE. CDR3 residues: CASSVEFVDTQYF. Written as DNA, the CDR3 is TGTGCCAGCAGCGTAGAGTTTGTGGATACGCAGTATTTT.

CDR3 sequence (DNA): TGTGCCAGCAGGGGGACAGGGAAAAATGAAAAACTGTTTTTT. This translates into CASRGTGKNEKLFF. The chain links TRBV5-6 to TRBJ1-4, with 9 bases matching TRBD1. Trimming at V came to 5 bases and at J to 5 bases, leaving 4 bases not matched to a gene. From germline, CDR1 is SGHDT and CDR2 YYEEEE. The CDR3 is made up of 14 amino acids.

The rearrangement joins TRBV18 to TRBJ1-2, with D tentatively TRBD1 (5 bases). The germline CDR1 and CDR2 sequences are KGHSH and LQKENI. V was clipped by 3 bases and J by 4 bases, with 12 bases between them. This CDR3 has 14 amino acids. CDR3: CASSPSGQFYGYTF. The CDR3 DNA is TGTGCCAGCTCACCGTCAGGGCAGTTCTATGGCTACACCTTC.

The table lists this clone with a count of one. The chain uses TRBV6-5 and TRBJ2-3, with D maybe TRBD1 (6 bases). Per germline, CDR1 MNHEY and CDR2 SVGAGI. This CDR3 spans 13 amino acids. The V end lost 6 bases, the J end lost 6 bases, and 13 bases lay between the germline ends. CDR3 sequence (DNA): TGTGCCAGCAGGGGGACACGTCTGGATACGCAGTATTTT. Amino acid sequence: CASRGTRLDTQYF.

V is TRBV5-1 and J is TRBJ2-3, with a possible D match to TRBD1 (5 bases). Trimming removed 2 bases at V and 2 bases at J, with 6 bases between. The CDR3 sequence is 13 residues long. CDR1 is SGHRS, CDR2 YFSETQ, per germline. CDR3 amino acids: CASSFRVTDTQYF. The DNA of the CDR3 is TGCGCCAGCAGCTTCAGGGTCACAGATACGCAGTATTTT.

This rearrangement joins TRBV5-1 to TRBJ2-7; D is perhaps TRBD2 (5 bases). V shed 2 bases and J shed 3 bases, with 12 bases lying between them. CDR1 is SGHRS and CDR2 is YFSETQ in the germline V gene. CDR3 length: 14 residues. CDR3 bases: TGCGCCAGCAGCTTTGAGGGTGCGTTCTACGAGCAGTACTTC. Encoded protein: CASSFEGAFYEQYF.

This sequence joins TRBV4-2 and TRBJ2-2, with 9 bases that match TRBD2. Trimming took 1 base from V and 7 from J; bases not matched to a gene: 10. Germline values: CDR1 LGHNA, CDR2 YNFKEQ. The CDR3 loop spans 17 amino acids. CDR3 amino acids: CASSQVKIAGAGGELFF. The CDR3 DNA reads TGTGCCAGCAGCCAAGTTAAGATAGCGGGAGCTGGCGGGGAGCTGTTTTTT.

The chain carries TRBV30 and TRBJ1-1; the D gene is possibly TRBD1 (5 bases). Trimming removed 3 bases at V and 1 base at J, with 12 bases between. The CDR3 extends over 14 amino acids. Germline V gives CDR1 GTSNPN, CDR2 SVGIG (reference sequence). The chain's CDR3 is CAWSPGRRNTEAFF. In nucleotides, the CDR3 is TGTGCCTGGAGCCCGGGACGGAGGAACACTGAAGCTTTCTTT.

In this sample, this clone turned up once. The chain couples TRBV11-2 to TRBJ2-5; either TRBD1 or TRBD2 may supply D (5 bases each). The CDR3 is 16 amino acids. V lost 5 bases, J lost 0 bases, and 16 bases lay in between. Germline-derived CDR1 and CDR2 are SGHAT and FQNNGV. In DNA form, the CDR3 reads TGTGCCAGCAGCCCCGGGACCGGTTCGTACCAAGAGACCCAGTACTTC. It is translated as CASSPGTGSYQETQYF.

This chain connects TRBV7-2 to TRBJ2-5; D may be TRBD1 (5 bases). Trimming cost V 4 bases and J 5 bases, with 14 bases left between them. This CDR3 region has 14 residues. Germline CDR1 and CDR2: SGHTA and FQGNSA. The CDR3 DNA follows: TGTGCCAGCAGCTCCCCCCTGGGGCCGGAGACCCAGTACTTC. Translated, it gives CASSSPLGPETQYF. Filled out from reference TRBV7-2 and TRBJ2-5, the complete variable domain reads GAGVSQSPSNKVTEKGKDVELRCDPISGHTALYWYRQSLGQGLEFLIYFQGNSAPDKSGLPSDRFSAERTGGSVSTLTIQRTQQEDSAVYLCASSSPLGPETQYFGPGTRLLVL.

V is TRBV4-2 and J is TRBJ1-2, with D possibly being TRBD1 (5 bases). Trimming took off 3 bases at V and 1 base at J, with 15 bases between the two ends. CDR1 LGHNA and CDR2 YNFKEQ come from the germline V gene. The CDR3 has 16 amino acids. The CDR3 region is CASSHVTGRYNYGYTF. CDR3 bases: TGTGCCAGCAGCCACGTTACGGGACGGTATAACTATGGCTACACCTTC.

Only a few counts were recorded for this clone. The rearrangement links TRBV11-1 to TRBJ1-1; possible D gene TRBD1, 6 bases. Germline assignment: CDR1 SGHAT and CDR2 FQDESV (reference sequence). The CDR3 totals 14 residues. Trimming shortened V by 5 bases and J by 5 bases, and 15 bases separated the two germline ends. CDR3 DNA sequence: TGTGCCAGCAGCGTATCGCAGGGGAGGACTGAAGCTTTCTTT. This gives the protein CASSVSQGRTEAFF.

The V call is TRBV19, the J call TRBJ2-5; 10 bases are shared with TRBD2. The DNA end is a closer match to TRBJ2-7, so the J assignment may be wrong. Germline V gives CDR1 LNHDA, CDR2 SQIVND (reference sequence). This CDR3 contains 15 residues. CDR3: CASSRDASGGYEQYF. CDR3 nucleotides: TGTGCCAGTAGTCGGGACGCTAGCGGGGGTTACGAGCAGTACTTC.

To note about this clone: This sample includes further DNA sequences coding for the same CDR3. This chain uses TRBV11-3 with TRBJ2-7; D unresolved. This CDR3 has 13 amino acids. Germline V gives CDR1 SGHNT, CDR2 YENEEA. The germline V and J ends were trimmed by 0 bases and 3 bases, with 6 bases remaining between them. The CDR3 protein is CASSLDNNYEQYF. Written as DNA, the CDR3 is TGTGCCAGCAGCTTAGATAACAACTACGAGCAGTACTTC.

This sequence joins TRBV19 and TRBJ2-1, with 10 nucleotides matching TRBD1. CDR1 and CDR2 (germline): LNHDA, SQIVND (reference sequence). V shed 7 bases, J shed 3 bases, and the junction held 9 bases outside the gene matches. The CDR3 sequence is 16 residues long. This CDR3 is CASNSRTGGGYNEQFF. The CDR3 DNA reads as TGTGCCAGTAACTCTCGGACAGGGGGAGGCTACAATGAGCAGTTCTTC.

This rearrangement joins TRBV7-2 to TRBJ2-1; 11 bases match TRBD2. The CDR3 runs 16 residues. Trimming at V came to 3 bases and at J to 2 bases, leaving 3 bases not matched to a gene. Germline assignment: CDR1 SGHTA and CDR2 FQGNSA. As DNA, the CDR3 is TGTGCCAGCAGCTTGACTAGCGGGACCCCCTACAATGAGCAGTTCTTC. Translated: CASSLTSGTPYNEQFF.

The chain recombines TRBV28 with TRBJ2-6; D unresolved. The CDR3 covers 14 residues. Trimming cost V 8 bases and J 0 bases, with 8 bases left between them. Germline V CDR1 and CDR2: MDHEN, SYDVKM. The CDR3 coding sequence is TGTGCCAGCCAAGGGAACTCTGGGGCCAACGTCCTGACTTTC. Translated, it gives CASQGNSGANVLTF.

The CDR3 nucleotides read TGTGCCAACCGTCGCGGGACAGGGGGCGGCTACAATGAGCAGTTCTTC. Its translation: CANRRGTGGGYNEQFF. J is TRBJ2-1 and V is TRBV18; 12 bases map to TRBD1. This CDR3 has 16 residues. Germline assignment: CDR1 KGHSH and CDR2 LQKENI. V was pared by 10 bases and J by 3 bases, with 10 bases of the junction left unmatched.

The chain links TRBV30 to TRBJ1-6, with D unclear. The CDR3 is 14 amino acids. Trimming shortened V by 0 bases and J by 7 bases, and 10 bases separated the two germline ends. Germline V gene sequence: CDR1 GTSNPN, CDR2 SVGIG (reference sequence). CDR3 nucleotides: TGTGCCTGGAGTGTAGCGGGTTTAAATTCACCCCTCCACTTT. Protein: CAWSVAGLNSPLHF.

This chain connects TRBV11-3 to TRBJ2-7; D is undetermined. CDR3 size: 15 residues. Germline V gene sequence: CDR1 SGHNT, CDR2 YENEEA. Trimming pared 4 bases from V and 2 bases from J, leaving 15 bases between. For the CDR3, the DNA is TGTGCCAGCAGCTCAAGGTACAAGGCGGCCTACGAGCAGTACTTC. Its protein product is CASSSRYKAAYEQYF.

The chain carries TRBV5-1 and TRBJ2-1, with 8 bases fitting TRBD1. J was trimmed by 2 bases and V by 3 bases; bases with no gene match: 7. CDR1 and CDR2 from the germline V gene are SGHRS and YFSETQ. The CDR3 has 16 residues. The CDR3 sequence: CASSSTGQGAYNEQFF. Here the CDR3 DNA reads TGCGCCAGCAGCTCGACAGGACAGGGAGCCTACAATGAGCAGTTCTTC.

This sequence joins TRBV4-1 and TRBJ1-1; TRBD1 might be the D (6 bases). In germline, CDR1 is MGHRA, CDR2 YSYEKL. V shed 2 bases and J shed 1 base, with 17 bases lying between them. CDR3 size: 17 residues. The CDR3, as DNA: TGCGCCAGCAGCCAATTTGTAGGGGGGGCCGGGAACACTGAAGCTTTCTTT. Encoded protein: CASSQFVGGAGNTEAFF.

The rearrangement joins TRBV6-7 to TRBJ1-1; D ambiguous. TRBV6-7 is an ORF for which the function is uncertain. The V gene lost 2 bases and the J gene lost 7 bases, with 14 bases spanning the gap. This CDR3 is 14 amino acids long. The CDR3 DNA reads TGTGCCAGCAGTTACCCGTCTAAGGAAAATGAAGCTTTCTTT. As protein: CASSYPSKENEAFF.

Turning to this clone: This sample also contains other DNA sequences that code for the same CDR3. The rearrangement joins TRBV5-1 to TRBJ2-2, with D perhaps TRBD1 or TRBD2 (6 bases each). This CDR3 contains 15 residues. From germline, CDR1 is SGHRS and CDR2 YFSETQ. V was trimmed by 0 bases and J by 4 bases, leaving 10 bases between them. In nucleotides, the CDR3 is TGCGCCAGCAGCTTGGAAGGGGGAGGCACCGGGGAGCTGTTTTTT. Its translation is CASSLEGGGTGELFF.

With regard to this clone: Other DNA sequences in the same sample also yield this CDR3. This chain joins TRBV18 and TRBJ1-1; 9 nucleotides agree with TRBD1. The CDR3 is made up of 11 amino acids. Germline assignment: CDR1 KGHSH and CDR2 LQKENI. J lost 10 bases, V lost 3 bases, and 0 bases had no gene match. As DNA, the CDR3 is TGTGCCAGCTCACCGGGACAGGGAGCTTTCTTT. Its translation: CASSPGQGAFF.

The chain combines TRBV6-1 with TRBJ1-2; no firm D call. The CDR3 runs 11 residues. Germline CDR1 MNHNS, CDR2 SASEGT. V dropped 8 bases and J dropped 1 base, with 5 bases sitting between them. CDR3 amino acids: CASVFNYGYTF. The CDR3 bases are TGTGCCAGCGTTTTTAACTATGGCTACACCTTC.